This TCR beta chain was found in a study of T cell responses to AZD1222 COVID-19 vaccine. V lost 5 bases to trimming and J lost 3 bases, with 7 bases between them. The CDR3 runs 12 residues. Some clones are missing from TCRdb's copy, which holds only in-frame ones; the method was immunoSEQ multiplex PCR. Of about 140,000 clones listed, 84% are singletons. Study-wide findings and caveats: Epitopes outside B.1.351 and B.1.1.7 mutated regions reportedly drew nearly half of spike TCRs.

This clone was counted only a few times. Its antigen is not known. Material: peripheral blood, obtained on day 0 of AZD1222 vaccination. The source is an adult in good health. The chain combines TRBV12-3 or TRBV12-4 with TRBJ1-1, with D unresolved. CDR3 residues: CASSLLYTEAFF. The CDR3 nucleotides read TGTGCCAGCAGTCTCCTCTACACTGAAGCTTTCTTT.